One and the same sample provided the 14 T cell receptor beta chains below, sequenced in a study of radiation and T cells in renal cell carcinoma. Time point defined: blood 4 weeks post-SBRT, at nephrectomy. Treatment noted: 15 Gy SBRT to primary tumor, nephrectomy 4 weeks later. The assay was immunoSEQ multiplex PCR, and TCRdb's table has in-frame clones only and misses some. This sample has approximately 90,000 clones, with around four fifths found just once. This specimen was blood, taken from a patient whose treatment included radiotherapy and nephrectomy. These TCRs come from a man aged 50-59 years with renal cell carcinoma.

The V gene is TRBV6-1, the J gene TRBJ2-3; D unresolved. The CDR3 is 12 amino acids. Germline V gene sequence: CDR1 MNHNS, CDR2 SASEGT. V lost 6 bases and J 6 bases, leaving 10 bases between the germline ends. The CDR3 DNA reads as TGTGCCAGCAGCTTCATCGGGGATACGCAGTATTTT. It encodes CASSFIGDTQYF.

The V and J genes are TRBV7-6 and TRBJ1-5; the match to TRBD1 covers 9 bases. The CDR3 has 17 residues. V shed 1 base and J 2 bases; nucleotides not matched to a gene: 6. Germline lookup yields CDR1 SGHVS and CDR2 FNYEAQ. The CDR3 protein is CASSLGGTGLGNQPQHF. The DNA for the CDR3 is TGTGCCAGCAGCTTAGGAGGGACAGGGTTGGGCAATCAGCCCCAGCATTTT.

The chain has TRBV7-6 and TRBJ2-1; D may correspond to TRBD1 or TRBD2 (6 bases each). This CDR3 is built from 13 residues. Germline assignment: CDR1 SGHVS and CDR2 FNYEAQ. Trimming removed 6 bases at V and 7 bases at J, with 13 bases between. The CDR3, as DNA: TGTGCCAGCAGTTGGGGGGCGGATAATGAGCAGTTCTTC. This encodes CASSWGADNEQFF. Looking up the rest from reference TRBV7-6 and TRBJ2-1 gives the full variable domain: GAGVSQSPRYKVTKRGQDVALRCDPISGHVSLYWYRQALGQGPEFLTYFNYEAQQDKSGLPNDRFSAERPEGSISTLTIQRTEQRDSAMYRCASSWGADNEQFFGPGTRLTVL.

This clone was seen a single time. The CDR3 nucleotides are TGTGCCGCTGAGGAGTGGGAGACCCAGTACTTC. Amino acid sequence: CAAEEWETQYF. The chain couples TRBV6-1 to TRBJ2-5; D unclear. The CDR3 is 11 amino acids. Germline CDR1 and CDR2: MNHNS and SASEGT. V gave up 11 bases and J gave up 5 bases, with 12 bases separating them.

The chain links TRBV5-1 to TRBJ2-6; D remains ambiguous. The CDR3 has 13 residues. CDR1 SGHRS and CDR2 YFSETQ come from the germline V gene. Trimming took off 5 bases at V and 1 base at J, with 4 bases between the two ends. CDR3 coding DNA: TGCGCCAGCAGGACGTCTGGGGCCAACGTCCTGACTTTC. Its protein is CASRTSGANVLTF. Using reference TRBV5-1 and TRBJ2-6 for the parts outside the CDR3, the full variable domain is KAGVTQTPRYLIKTRGQQVTLSCSPISGHRSVSWYQQTPGQGLQFLFEYFSETQRNKGNFPGRFSGRQFSNSRSEMNVSTLELGDSALYLCASRTSGANVLTFGAGSRLTVL.

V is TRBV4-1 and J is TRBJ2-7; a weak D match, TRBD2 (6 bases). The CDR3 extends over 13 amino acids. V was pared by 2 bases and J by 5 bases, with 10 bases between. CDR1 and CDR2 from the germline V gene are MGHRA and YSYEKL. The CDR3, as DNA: TGCGCCAGCAGCCAACTAACGGGGGACGAGCAGTACTTC. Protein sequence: CASSQLTGDEQYF.

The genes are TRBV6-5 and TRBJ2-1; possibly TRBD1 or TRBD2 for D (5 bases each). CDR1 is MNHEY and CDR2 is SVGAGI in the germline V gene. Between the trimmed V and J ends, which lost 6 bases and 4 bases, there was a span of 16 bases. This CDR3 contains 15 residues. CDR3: CASSQMGPTYNEQFF. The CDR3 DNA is TGTGCCAGCAGCCAAATGGGACCGACATACAATGAGCAGTTCTTC.

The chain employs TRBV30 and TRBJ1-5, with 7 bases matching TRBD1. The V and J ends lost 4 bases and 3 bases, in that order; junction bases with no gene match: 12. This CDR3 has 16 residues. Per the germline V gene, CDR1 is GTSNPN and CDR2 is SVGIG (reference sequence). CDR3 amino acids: CAWTPKGGQSNQPQHF. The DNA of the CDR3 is TGTGCCTGGACCCCGAAGGGGGGACAGTCCAATCAGCCCCAGCATTTT.

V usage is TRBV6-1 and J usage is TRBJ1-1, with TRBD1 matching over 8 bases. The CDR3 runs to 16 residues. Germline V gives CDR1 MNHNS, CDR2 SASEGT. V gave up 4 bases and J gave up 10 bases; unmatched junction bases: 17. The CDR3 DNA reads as TGTGCCAGCAGTGGCCTCCAAGCGTCCGGACAGGGTTTAGCTTTCTTT. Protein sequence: CASSGLQASGQGLAFF.

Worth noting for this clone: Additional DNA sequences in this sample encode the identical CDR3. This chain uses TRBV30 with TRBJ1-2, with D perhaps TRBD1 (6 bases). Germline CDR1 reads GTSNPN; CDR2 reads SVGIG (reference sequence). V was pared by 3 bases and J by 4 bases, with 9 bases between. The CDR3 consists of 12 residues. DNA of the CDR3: TGTGCCTGGAGCAGGGGAGGCTATGGCTACACCTTC. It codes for CAWSRGGYGYTF.

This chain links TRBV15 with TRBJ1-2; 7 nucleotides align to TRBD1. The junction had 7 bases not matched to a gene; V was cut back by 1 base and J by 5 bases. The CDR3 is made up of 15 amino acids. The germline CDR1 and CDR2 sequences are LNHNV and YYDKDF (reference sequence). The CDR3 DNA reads TGTGCCACCAGCAGAGGACCGGGACAGTCATATGGCTACACCTTC. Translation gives CATSRGPGQSYGYTF. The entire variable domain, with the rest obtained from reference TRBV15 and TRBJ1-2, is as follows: DAMVIQNPRYQVTQFGKPVTLSCSQTLNHNVMYWYQQKSSQAPKLLFHYYDKDFNNEADTPDNFQSRRPNTSFCFLDIRSPGLGDTAMYLCATSRGPGQSYGYTFGSGTRLTVV.

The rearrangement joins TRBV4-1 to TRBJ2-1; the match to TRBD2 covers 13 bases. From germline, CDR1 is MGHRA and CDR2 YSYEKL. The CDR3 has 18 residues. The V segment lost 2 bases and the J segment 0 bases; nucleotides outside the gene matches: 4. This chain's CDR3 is CASSQFGTSGNSYNEQFF. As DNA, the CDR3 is TGCGCCAGCAGCCAATTTGGGACTAGCGGGAACTCCTACAATGAGCAGTTCTTC.

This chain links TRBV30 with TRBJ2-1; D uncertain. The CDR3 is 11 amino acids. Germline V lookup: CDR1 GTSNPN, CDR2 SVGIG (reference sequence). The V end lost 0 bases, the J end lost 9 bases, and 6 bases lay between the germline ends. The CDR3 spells CAWSVRGEQFF. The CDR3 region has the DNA TGTGCCTGGAGTGTGCGAGGTGAGCAGTTCTTC.

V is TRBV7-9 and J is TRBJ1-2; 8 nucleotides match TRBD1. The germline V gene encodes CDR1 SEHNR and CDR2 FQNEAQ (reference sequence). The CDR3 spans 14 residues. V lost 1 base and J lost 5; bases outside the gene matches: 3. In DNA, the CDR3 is TGTGCCAGCAGCTTAGGACAGGGGAGTTATGGCTACACCTTC. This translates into CASSLGQGSYGYTF.